This TCR beta chain was sequenced during a study of blood T cells in healthy people across ages (dated by TCRdb to between 2014 and 2017). Study-wide context: In model experiments, roughly one uniquely barcoded TCR beta cDNA molecule per two T cells was captured by template switching. The study measured age-related changes in TCR beta repertoire diversity using deep sequencing normalized with unique cDNA molecular identifiers. The donors were divided into four age groups: young (average about 16 years), middle-aged (approximately 41), aged (approximately 64) and long-lived (about 90). To avoid experimental bias, donors of different ages were randomly spread across the sequencing lanes. For two donors (one aged 18 to 29 and one aged 80 or older), the study analyzed two additional independent replicas of 1 million unique cDNA reads from the same blood draw. The paper as a whole reports these results and caveats: Because donor CMV infection status was unknown, age-related changes in expanded clonotypes were potentially confounded. The percentage of naive T cells measured by flow cytometry correlated strongly with observed TCR beta diversity. As age increased, observed TCR beta diversity per million T cells dropped in a roughly linear way, and a significant reduction was already evident by age about 40. The long-lived group showed more naive CD4+ T cells, fewer expanded clones and increased TCR diversity than the aged group, suggesting age selection. Conclusive comparison of naive and antigen-experienced compartments was prevented by the profiling of bulk unsorted PBMCs. Estimates of total diversity based on one million sequenced T cells were considered lower bounds and underestimates.

The library was generated by 5' RACE. Reads for this sample came from an Illumina HiSeq 2500. A second PCR of about 7 to 12 cycles was run with a J-beta primer mix and a sample-barcoded 5' primer. Each TCR beta cDNA molecule received a unique molecular identifier from a template-switch 5' adaptor carrying 12 random nucleotides. At least 2.5 million CDR3-containing paired-end reads were obtained from each sample. First-strand cDNA was synthesized from all RNA with the Mint cDNA synthesis kit, primed by a TRBC-specific oligonucleotide. Following uracil-DNA glycosylase treatment, all cDNA underwent a first 18-cycle PCR with the universal primers M1SS and BC2_uni_R. The original methods were these. For normalization, 1 million high-quality reads were randomly selected from each sample, with every read carrying a distinct molecular identifier. Instead of being binned into consensus sequences, reads that shared molecular identifiers were thrown out. MiTCR, run with a Q25 quality threshold and the strictest error-elimination algorithm, handled CDR3 identification, clonotype clustering and error correction. A nonparametric unseen species model with Euler transformation was used to estimate a lower bound on total TCR beta diversity. The raw public reads went through TCRdb reprocessing: fastp at Q25, MiXCR clone calling, in-frame beta chains kept. Rows matching on CDR3 protein sequence are summarized as one entry with the most common DNA and genes. These V and J calls are TCRdb output, not the study's own analysis. The sample table shows some 640,000 distinct CDR3 sequences, and roughly 30% are seen once. The biggest ten clones account for 15% to 19% of the sample.

The donors were a few dozen Caucasian individuals from Russia, aged about 6 to 100 years, who were systemically healthy. Roughly 11 milliliters of peripheral blood were drawn from each donor into EDTA-treated Vacutainer tubes. Ficoll-Paque density-gradient centrifugation was used to isolate PBMCs, with at least 7 million per sample. Trizol reagent was used to extract total RNA from PBMCs, with at least 6 micrograms per sample. Naive CD45RAhigh/CD27high T cell percentages were measured by flow cytometry on a PBMC aliquot from every donor. With regard to this clonotype: Its antigen remains unidentified. A clone one base away is much larger, so this may be a read error.

Looking up the germline V gene (reference sequence) yields CDR1 SGHNT and CDR2 YYREEE. Taken from cysteine to phenylalanine, the CDR3 has 15 residues. This entry keeps only the CDR3 DNA: 45 bases, framed from base 1. At the junction V is shortened by 0 bases and J by 7 bases, with 17 bases in between. Source material: blood. This clonotype originated in a woman aged 80 or over in good health. The rearrangement joined TRBV5-4 to TRBJ2-7, with no confident D gene call. The DNA sequence reads TGTGCCAGCAGCTTGGACATTATCCCGAGGAATGAGCAGTACTTC. Its coded protein is CASSLDIIPRNEQYF.